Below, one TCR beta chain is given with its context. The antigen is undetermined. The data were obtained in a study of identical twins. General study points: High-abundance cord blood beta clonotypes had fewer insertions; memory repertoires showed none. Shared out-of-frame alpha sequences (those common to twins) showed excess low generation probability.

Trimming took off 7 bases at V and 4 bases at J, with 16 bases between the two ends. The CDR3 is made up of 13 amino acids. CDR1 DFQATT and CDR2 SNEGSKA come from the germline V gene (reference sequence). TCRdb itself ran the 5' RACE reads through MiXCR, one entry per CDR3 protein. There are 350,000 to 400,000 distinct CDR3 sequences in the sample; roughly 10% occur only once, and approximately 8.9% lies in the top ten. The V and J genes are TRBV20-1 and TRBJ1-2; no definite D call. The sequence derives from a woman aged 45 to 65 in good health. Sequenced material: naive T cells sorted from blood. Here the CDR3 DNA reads TGCAGTGTGGAGAGGGCGGAGGGCTATGGCTACACCTTC. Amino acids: CSVERAEGYGYTF.